The T cell receptor (beta chain) under discussion was sequenced for a study of somatic mutations in cytotoxic T cells in rheumatoid arthritis. Notes on the study in general: An increase in CD8+ clonality with age was seen in rheumatoid arthritis patients but not in healthy controls. Measurement of CD8+ T-cell clonality revealed no significant difference between rheumatoid arthritis patients and age-matched healthy controls.

A remark on this clone: Its matching antigen is unknown.

Profiled with immunoSEQ multiplex PCR; TCRdb holds only in-frame clones, not every one. The sample consists of thousands of clones, 80% of them appearing once. V shed 5 bases and J shed 4 bases, with 18 bases lying between them. Germline V gene data show CDR1 as MNHEY and CDR2 as SMNVEV (reference sequence). This CDR3 spans 16 amino acids. This TCR derives from a woman aged 60-75 years with rheumatoid arthritis. The specimen sequenced was CD8+ T cells sorted from blood. The chain has TRBV27 and TRBJ1-5; D perhaps matches TRBD1 (6 bases). The CDR3 loop reads CASSPSNRARNQPQHF. DNA of the CDR3: TGTGCCAGCAGTCCAAGCAACAGGGCTAGGAATCAGCCCCAGCATTTT.